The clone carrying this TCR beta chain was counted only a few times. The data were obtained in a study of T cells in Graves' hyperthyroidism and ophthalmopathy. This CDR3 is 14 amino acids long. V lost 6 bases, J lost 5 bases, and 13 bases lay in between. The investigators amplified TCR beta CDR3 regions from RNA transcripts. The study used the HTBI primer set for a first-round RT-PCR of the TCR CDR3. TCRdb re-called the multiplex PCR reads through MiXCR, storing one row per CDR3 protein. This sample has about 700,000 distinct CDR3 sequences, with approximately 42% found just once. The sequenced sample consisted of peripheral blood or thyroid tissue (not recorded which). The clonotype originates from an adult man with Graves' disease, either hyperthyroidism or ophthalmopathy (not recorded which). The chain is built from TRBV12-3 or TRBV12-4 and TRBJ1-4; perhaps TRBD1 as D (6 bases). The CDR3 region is CASRLQGKNEKLFF. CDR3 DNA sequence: TGTGCCAGCAGACTCCAGGGGAAGAATGAAAAACTGTTTTTT.